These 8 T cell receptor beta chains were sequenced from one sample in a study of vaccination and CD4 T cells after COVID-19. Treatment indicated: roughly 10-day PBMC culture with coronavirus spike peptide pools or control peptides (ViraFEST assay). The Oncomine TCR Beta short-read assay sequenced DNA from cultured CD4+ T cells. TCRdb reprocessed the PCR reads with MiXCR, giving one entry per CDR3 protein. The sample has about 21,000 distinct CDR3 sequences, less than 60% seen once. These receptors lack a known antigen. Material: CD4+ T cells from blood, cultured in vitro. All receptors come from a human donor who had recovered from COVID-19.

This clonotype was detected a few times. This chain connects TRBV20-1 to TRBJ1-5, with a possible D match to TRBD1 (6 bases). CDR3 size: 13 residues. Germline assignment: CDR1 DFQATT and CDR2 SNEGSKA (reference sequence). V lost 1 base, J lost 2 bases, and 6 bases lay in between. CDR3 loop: CSARAGGNQPQHF. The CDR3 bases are TGCAGTGCTAGAGCAGGGGGCAATCAGCCCCAGCATTTT.

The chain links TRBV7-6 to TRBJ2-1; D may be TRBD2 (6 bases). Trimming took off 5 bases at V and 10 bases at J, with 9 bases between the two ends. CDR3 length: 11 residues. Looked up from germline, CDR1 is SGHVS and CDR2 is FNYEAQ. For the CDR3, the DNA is TGTGCCAGCAGCCCAGGACTAGAGCAGTTCTTC. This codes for CASSPGLEQFF. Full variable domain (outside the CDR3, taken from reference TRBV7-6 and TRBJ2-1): GAGVSQSPRYKVTKRGQDVALRCDPISGHVSLYWYRQALGQGPEFLTYFNYEAQQDKSGLPNDRFSAERPEGSISTLTIQRTEQRDSAMYRCASSPGLEQFFGPGTRLTVL.

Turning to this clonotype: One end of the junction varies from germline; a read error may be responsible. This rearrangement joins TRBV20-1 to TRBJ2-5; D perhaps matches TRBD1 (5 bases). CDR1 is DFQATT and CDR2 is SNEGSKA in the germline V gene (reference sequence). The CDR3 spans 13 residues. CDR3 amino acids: CSAGDRYQETQYF. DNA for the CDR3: TGCAGTGCTGGAGACAGATACCAAGAGACCCAGTACTTC.

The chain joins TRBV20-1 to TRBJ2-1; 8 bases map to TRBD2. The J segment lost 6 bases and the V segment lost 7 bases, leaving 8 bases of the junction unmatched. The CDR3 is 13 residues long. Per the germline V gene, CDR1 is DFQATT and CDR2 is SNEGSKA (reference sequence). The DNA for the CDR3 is TGCAGTGTCGGGAGGGCCCTAGGCAATGAGCAGTTCTTC. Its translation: CSVGRALGNEQFF.

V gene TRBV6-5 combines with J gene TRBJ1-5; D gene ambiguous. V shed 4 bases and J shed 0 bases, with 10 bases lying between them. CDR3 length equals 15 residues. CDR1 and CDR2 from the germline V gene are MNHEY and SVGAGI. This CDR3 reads CASSSEGYSNQPQHF. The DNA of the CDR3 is TGTGCCAGCAGTTCCGAGGGCTATAGCAATCAGCCCCAGCATTTT.

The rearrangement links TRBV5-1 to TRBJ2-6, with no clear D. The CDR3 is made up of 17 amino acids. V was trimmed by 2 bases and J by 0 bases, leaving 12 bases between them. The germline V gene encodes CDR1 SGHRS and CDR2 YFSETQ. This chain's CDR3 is CASSLSRIGSGANVLTF. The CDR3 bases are TGCGCCAGCAGCTTATCCAGGATAGGCTCTGGGGCCAACGTCCTGACTTTC.

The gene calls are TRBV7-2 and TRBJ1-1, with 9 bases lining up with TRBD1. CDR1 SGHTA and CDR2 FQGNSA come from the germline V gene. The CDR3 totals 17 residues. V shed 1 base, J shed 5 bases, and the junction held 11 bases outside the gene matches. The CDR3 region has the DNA TGTGCCAGCAGCTTAGGGGGTGGACAGGGGAGGGCGACTGAAGCTTTCTTT. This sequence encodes CASSLGGGQGRATEAFF.

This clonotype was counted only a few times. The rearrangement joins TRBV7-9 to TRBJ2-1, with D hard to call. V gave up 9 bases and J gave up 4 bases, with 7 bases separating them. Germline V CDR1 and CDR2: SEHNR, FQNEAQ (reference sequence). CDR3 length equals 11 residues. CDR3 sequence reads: CASASYNEQFF. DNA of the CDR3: TGTGCCAGTGCCTCTTACAATGAGCAGTTCTTC.